This T cell receptor beta chain emerged from a study of shared clonotypes between healthy human individuals. Germline values: CDR1 SNHLY, CDR2 FYNNEI. The CDR3 runs 14 residues. Between the trimmed V and J ends, which lost 7 bases and 4 bases, there was a span of 16 bases. Among the donors, all were Caucasian adults who lived in Nashville, Tennessee. The authors divided CD4+ cells into CD45RA+ naive and CD45RA-negative memory subsets. The authors split each subset's genomic DNA evenly across several immunoSEQ plates. Sorted-subset replicate PCR reactions contained roughly 200 ng DNA, corresponding to some 28,000 T cell genomes. The method was immunoSEQ multiplex PCR; TCRdb's version includes in-frame clones alone and lacks a portion of them. The sample lists 1,100,000 or so clones; 75% to 85% were seen once.

Sequences were obtained from memory CD4+ T cells from PBMCs. The subset is: CD45RA-negative fraction. V and J are TRBV2 and TRBJ1-1; D is possibly TRBD1 (6 bases). This TCR came from a young man in good health. Some clones in this sample may be carry-over from other donors' samples. The CDR3 loop reads CASMQQGVGTEAFF. The CDR3 DNA follows: TGTGCCAGCATGCAACAGGGCGTTGGCACTGAAGCTTTCTTT.